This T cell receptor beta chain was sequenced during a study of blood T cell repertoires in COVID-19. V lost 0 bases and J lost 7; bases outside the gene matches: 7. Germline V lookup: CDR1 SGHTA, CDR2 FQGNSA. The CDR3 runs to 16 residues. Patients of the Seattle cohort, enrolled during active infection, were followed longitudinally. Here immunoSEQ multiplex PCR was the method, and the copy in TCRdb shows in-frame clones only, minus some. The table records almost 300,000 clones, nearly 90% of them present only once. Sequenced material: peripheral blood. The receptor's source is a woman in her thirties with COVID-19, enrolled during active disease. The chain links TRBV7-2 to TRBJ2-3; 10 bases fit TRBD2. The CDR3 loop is CASSLAGASGGYTQYF. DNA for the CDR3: TGTGCCAGCAGCTTAGCAGGGGCTAGCGGGGGCTATACGCAGTATTTT.